Detailed here is one T cell receptor beta chain. The entry originates in a study of T cell changes during pregnancy in multiple sclerosis. J gave up 4 bases and V 7 bases, and 6 bases lay outside the gene matches. Germline CDR1 and CDR2: LNHDA and SQIVND (reference sequence). This CDR3 contains 13 residues. Sequencing used immunoSEQ multiplex PCR; TCRdb keeps in-frame clones, though not all of them. The sample carries tens of thousands of clones, roughly nine tenths recorded once. The gene calls are TRBV19 and TRBJ1-2, with 7 bases aligning to TRBD1. Sequenced material: CD4+ T cells from peripheral blood mononuclear cells, taken in the first trimester of pregnancy. This clonotype originated in a female donor with multiple sclerosis, enrolled in a pregnancy study. The CDR3 sequence is CASTPDRSYGYTF. The CDR3 DNA reads as TGTGCCAGTACCCCGGACAGGAGCTATGGCTACACCTTC.